One sample yielded the 6 T cell receptor beta chains listed below, sequenced in a study of cytomegalovirus exposure and HLA in healthy donors. Libraries were prepared by immunoSEQ multiplex PCR; TCRdb keeps only in-frame clonotypes and omits some of them. The repertoire includes 85,000 to 120,000 clones, less than 95% of them detected once, and roughly 0.9% sits in the top ten. Source material: PBMCs. Receptors were obtained from a woman aged 18 to 35 in good health and CMV-seronegative.

As concerns this clone: Mismatch with germline at one junction end may stem from a read error. The chain has TRBV7-7 and TRBJ2-3, with TRBD2 matching 7 bases. Looked up from germline, CDR1 is SSHAT and CDR2 is FNYEAQ (reference sequence). This CDR3 is built from 16 residues. DNA for the CDR3: TGTGCTAGCAGCTTGGGAGGGGTAGGTGGTTCAGATACGCAGTATTTT. Its translation: CASSLGGVGGSDTQYF. Filled out from reference TRBV7-7 and TRBJ2-3, the complete variable domain reads GAGVSQSPRYKVTKRGQDVTLRCDPISSHATLYWYQQALGQGPEFLTYFNYEAQPDKSGLPSDRFSAERPEGSISTLTIQRTEQRDSAMYRCASSLGGVGGSDTQYFGPGTRLTVL.

This rearrangement joins TRBV27 to TRBJ1-3, with 7 bases aligning to TRBD1. V dropped 4 bases and J dropped 4; count of bases not matched to a gene: 19. The germline gives CDR1 MNHEY, CDR2 SMNVEV (reference sequence). The length of the CDR3 is 19 residues. The CDR3 DNA reads as TGTGCCAGCAGTTCGAAAGGACAGGCCATAGGACTTAGGGGAAACACCATATATTTT. Residues: CASSSKGQAIGLRGNTIYF.

The rearrangement uses TRBV5-1 and TRBJ1-5; D perhaps matches TRBD1 (5 bases). V was trimmed by 4 bases and J by 6 bases, leaving 20 bases between them. Germline V lookup: CDR1 SGHRS, CDR2 YFSETQ. CDR3 length: 16 residues. CDR3 sequence: CASSPGVLDMSQPQHF. As DNA, the CDR3 is TGCGCCAGCAGCCCGGGGGTGTTGGACATGAGTCAGCCCCAGCATTTT.

This chain links TRBV2 with TRBJ1-3; no firm D call. Germline CDR1 SNHLY, CDR2 FYNNEI. The CDR3 sequence is 12 residues long. V lost 2 bases to trimming and J lost 5 bases, with 4 bases between them. The CDR3 is CASSESRNTIYF. Here the CDR3 DNA reads TGTGCCAGCAGTGAATCCAGAAACACCATATATTTT.

The chain has TRBV4-1 and TRBJ2-7; 7 bases are a match to TRBD2. Losses at the gene ends were 3 bases for V and 6 bases for J; bases not matched to a gene: 11. The CDR3 sequence is 15 residues long. Germline CDR1 MGHRA, CDR2 YSYEKL. CDR3 coding DNA: TGCGCCAGCAGCCACCCGGGGGGAGCCCCTGTCGAGCAGTACTTC. It codes for CASSHPGGAPVEQYF.

The V gene is TRBV5-1, the J gene TRBJ1-1; D is uncertain. In germline, CDR1 is SGHRS, CDR2 YFSETQ. Trimming stripped 0 bases from V and 6 bases from J, with 12 bases between. The CDR3 totals 14 residues. The CDR3 DNA is TGCGCCAGCAGCTTGGGTAGAAGCTACGCTGAAGCTTTCTTT. Protein product: CASSLGRSYAEAFF.